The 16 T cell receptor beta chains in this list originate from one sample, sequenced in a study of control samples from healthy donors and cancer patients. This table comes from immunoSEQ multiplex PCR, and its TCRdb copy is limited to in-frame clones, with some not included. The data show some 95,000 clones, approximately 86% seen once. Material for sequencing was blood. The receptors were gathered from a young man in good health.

For the CDR3, the DNA is TGTGCCAGCAGCCAAGATAGTGGGGCTGGAAACACCATATATTTT. Its translation is CASSQDSGAGNTIYF. The V gene is TRBV3-1 (or the pseudogene TRBV3-2), the J gene TRBJ1-3; D is unclear. Trimming removed 0 bases from V and 2 bases from J, with 8 bases in between. The CDR3 is 15 amino acids. Germline assignment: CDR1 LGHDT and CDR2 YNNKEL (reference sequence).

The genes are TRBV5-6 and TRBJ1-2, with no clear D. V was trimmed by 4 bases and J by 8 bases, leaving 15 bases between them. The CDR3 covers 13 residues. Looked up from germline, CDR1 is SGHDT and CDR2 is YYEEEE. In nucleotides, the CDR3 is TGTGCCAGCAGCCTAAGTCGGGAGGAAGGCTACACCTTC. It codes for CASSLSREEGYTF. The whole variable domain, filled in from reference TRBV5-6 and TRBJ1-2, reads DAGVTQSPTHLIKTRGQQVTLRCSPKSGHDTVSWYQQALGQGPQFIFQYYEEEERQRGNFPDRFSGHQFPNYSSELNVNALLLGDSALYLCASSLSREEGYTFGSGTRLTVV.

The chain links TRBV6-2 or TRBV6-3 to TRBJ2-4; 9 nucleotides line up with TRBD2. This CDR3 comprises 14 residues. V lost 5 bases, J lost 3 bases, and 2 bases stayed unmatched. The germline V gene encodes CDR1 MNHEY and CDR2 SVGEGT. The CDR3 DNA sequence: TGTGCCAGCAGTCGACTAGCGGTCAAAAACATTCAGTACTTC. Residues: CASSRLAVKNIQYF.

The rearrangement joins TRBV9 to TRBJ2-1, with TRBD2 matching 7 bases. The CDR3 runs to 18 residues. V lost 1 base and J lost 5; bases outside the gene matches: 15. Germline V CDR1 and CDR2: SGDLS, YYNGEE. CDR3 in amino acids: CASSVSWGVESGNNEQFF. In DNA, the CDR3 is TGTGCCAGCAGCGTAAGTTGGGGGGTGGAAAGCGGGAACAATGAGCAGTTCTTC.

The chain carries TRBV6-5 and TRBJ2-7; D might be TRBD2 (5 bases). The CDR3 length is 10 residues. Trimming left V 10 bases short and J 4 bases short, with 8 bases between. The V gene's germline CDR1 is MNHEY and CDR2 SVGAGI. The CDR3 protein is CATGGYEQYF. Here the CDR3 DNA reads TGTGCCACCGGAGGTTACGAGCAGTACTTC.

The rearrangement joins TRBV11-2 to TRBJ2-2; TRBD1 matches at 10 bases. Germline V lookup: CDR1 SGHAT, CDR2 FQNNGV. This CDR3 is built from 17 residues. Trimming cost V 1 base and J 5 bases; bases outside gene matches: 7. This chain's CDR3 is CASSLASGTGATGELFF. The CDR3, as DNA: TGTGCCAGCAGCTTAGCCTCCGGGACAGGGGCTACCGGGGAGCTGTTTTTT.

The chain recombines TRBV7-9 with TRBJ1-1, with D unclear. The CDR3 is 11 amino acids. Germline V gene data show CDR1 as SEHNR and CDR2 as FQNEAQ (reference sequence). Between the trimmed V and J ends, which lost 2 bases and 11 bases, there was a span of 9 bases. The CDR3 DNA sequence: TGTGCCAGCAGCTTAAGATTGGGCGCTTTCTTT. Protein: CASSLRLGAFF.

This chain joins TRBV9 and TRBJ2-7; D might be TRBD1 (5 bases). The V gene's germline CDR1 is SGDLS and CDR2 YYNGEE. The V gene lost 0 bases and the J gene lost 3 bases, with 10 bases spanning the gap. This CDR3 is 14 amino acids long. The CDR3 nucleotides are TGTGCCAGCAGCGTAGAGGTAGGGGTCTACGAGCAGTACTTC. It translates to CASSVEVGVYEQYF.

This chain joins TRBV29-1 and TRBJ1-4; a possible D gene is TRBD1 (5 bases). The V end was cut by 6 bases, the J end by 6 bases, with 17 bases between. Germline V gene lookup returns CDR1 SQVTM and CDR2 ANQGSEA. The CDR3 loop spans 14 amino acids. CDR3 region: CSVLPRGSHEKLFF. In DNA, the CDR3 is TGCAGCGTCCTTCCGAGGGGTTCACATGAAAAACTGTTTTTT.

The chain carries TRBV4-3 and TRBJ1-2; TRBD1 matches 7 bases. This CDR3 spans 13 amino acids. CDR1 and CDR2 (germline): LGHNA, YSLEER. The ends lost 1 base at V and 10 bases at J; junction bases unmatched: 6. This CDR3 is CASSQGQGRDYTF. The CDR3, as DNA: TGCGCCAGCAGCCAAGGACAGGGACGCGACTACACCTTC.

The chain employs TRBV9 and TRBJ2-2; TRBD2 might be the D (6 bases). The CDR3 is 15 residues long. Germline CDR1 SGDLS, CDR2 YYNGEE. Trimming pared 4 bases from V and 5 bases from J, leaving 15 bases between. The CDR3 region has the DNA TGTGCCAGCAGCTCCCGGGGCGGGATAACCGGGGAGCTGTTTTTT. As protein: CASSSRGGITGELFF. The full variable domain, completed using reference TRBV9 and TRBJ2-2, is DSGVTQTPKHLITATGQRVTLRCSPRSGDLSVYWYQQSLDQGLQFLIQYYNGEERAKGNILERFSAQQFPDLHSELNLSSLELGDSALYFCASSSRGGITGELFFGEGSRLTVL.

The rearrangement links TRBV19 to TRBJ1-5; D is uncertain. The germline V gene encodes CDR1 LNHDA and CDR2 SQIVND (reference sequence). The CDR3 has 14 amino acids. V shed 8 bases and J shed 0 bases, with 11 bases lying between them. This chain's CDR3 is CASGTRYSNQPQHF. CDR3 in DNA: TGTGCCAGTGGTACAAGATATAGCAATCAGCCCCAGCATTTT.

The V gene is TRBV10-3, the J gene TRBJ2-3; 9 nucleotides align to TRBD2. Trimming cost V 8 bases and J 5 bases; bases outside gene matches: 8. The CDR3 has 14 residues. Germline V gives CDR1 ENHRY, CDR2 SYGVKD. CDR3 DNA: TGTGCCATCGGTAGCGGGAGAGGACTAGATACGCAGTATTTT. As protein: CAIGSGRGLDTQYF.

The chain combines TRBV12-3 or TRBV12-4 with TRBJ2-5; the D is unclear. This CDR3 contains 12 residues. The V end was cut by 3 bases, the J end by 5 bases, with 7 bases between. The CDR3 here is CASSFGVETQYF. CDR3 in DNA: TGTGCCAGCAGTTTTGGTGTGGAGACCCAGTACTTC.

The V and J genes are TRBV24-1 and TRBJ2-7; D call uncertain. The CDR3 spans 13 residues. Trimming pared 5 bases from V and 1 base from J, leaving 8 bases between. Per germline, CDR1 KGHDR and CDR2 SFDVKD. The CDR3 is CATSAGGSYEQYF. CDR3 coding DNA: TGTGCCACCAGTGCCGGCGGTTCCTACGAGCAGTACTTC.

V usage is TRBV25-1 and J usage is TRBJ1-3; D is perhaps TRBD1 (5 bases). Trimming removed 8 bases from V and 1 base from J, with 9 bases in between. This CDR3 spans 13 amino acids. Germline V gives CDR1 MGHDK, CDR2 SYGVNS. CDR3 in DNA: TGTGCCAGCCGGGGGTTATCTGGAAACACCATATATTTT. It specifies CASRGLSGNTIYF.